This is a list of T cell receptor beta chains from one sample in a study of blood T cell repertoires in COVID-19. Using immunoSEQ multiplex PCR, the repertoire was profiled, and TCRdb retains in-frame clones only, with some absent. Of 120,000 or so clones listed, approximately 80% are singletons. Sequenced material: peripheral blood. Receptors were obtained from a man between 50 and 59 years old with acute or convalescent COVID-19. Each CDR3 is given with its conserved first and last residue. A D gene is named only where the DNA matches it firmly. Size is omitted from some rows. Given values are once, few, many or a class for expanded clones.

NA	TRBV5-6	TRBD1	TRBJ1-6	CASSWGQYNSPLHF	TGTGCCAGCAGCTGGGGACAGTATAATTCACCCCTCCACTTT
once	TRBV10-3	NA	TRBJ2-5	CAISESTSRETQYF	TGTGCCATCAGTGAGTCGACTAGTCGGGAGACCCAGTACTTC
NA	TRBV5-4	TRBD1	TRBJ2-2	CASSSQDRAGGELFF	TGTGCCAGCAGCTCCCAGGACAGGGCGGGCGGGGAGCTGTTTTTT
NA	TRBV19	NA	TRBJ2-5	CASSIGTDQETQYF	TGTGCCAGTAGTATAGGGACAGACCAAGAGACCCAGTACTTC
NA	TRBV3-1/TRBV3-2	NA	TRBJ1-6	CASSQARDYNNSPLHF	TGTGCCAGCAGCCAAGCCCGGGACTACAATAATTCACCCCTCCACTTT
NA	TRBV7-9	TRBD1	TRBJ1-3	CASSRGQGAADGNTIYF	TGTGCCAGCAGCCGGGGACAGGGGGCAGCAGATGGAAACACCATATATTTT
NA	TRBV19	TRBD1	TRBJ1-1	CASSSRDRHTEAFF	TGTGCCAGTAGTTCCCGGGACAGACACACTGAAGCTTTCTTT
NA	TRBV7-9	TRBD2	TRBJ2-1	CASSFGTSGSDEQFF	TGTGCCAGCAGCTTCGGGACTAGCGGGAGTGATGAGCAGTTCTTC
NA	TRBV11-3	NA	TRBJ2-7	CASSFHREIWEQYF	TGTGCCAGCAGCTTCCACAGGGAAATTTGGGAGCAGTACTTC
once	TRBV7-2	NA	TRBJ1-2	CASSLRRANYGYTF	TGTGCCAGCAGCTTACGGAGGGCTAACTATGGCTACACCTTC
NA	TRBV3-1/TRBV3-2	NA	TRBJ1-1	CASSQQGLNTEAFF	TGTGCCAGCAGCCAACAGGGGTTGAACACTGAAGCTTTCTTT
NA	TRBV9	TRBD2	TRBJ2-1	CASSVATSGNEQFF	TGTGCCAGCAGCGTAGCTACTAGCGGGAATGAGCAGTTCTTC
NA	TRBV30	NA	TRBJ1-5	CAWSAGAGSNQPQHF	TGTGCCTGGAGTGCAGGGGCGGGTAGCAATCAGCCCCAGCATTTT
NA	TRBV2	NA	TRBJ1-1	CASTRYSGQRDTEAFF	TGTGCCAGCACCCGCTACTCTGGGCAGAGGGACACTGAAGCTTTCTTT
NA	TRBV6-5	NA	TRBJ2-7	CASSNRAKGAGEQYF	TGTGCCAGCAGCAACCGGGCCAAGGGGGCGGGGGAGCAGTACTTC
NA	TRBV25-1	NA	TRBJ2-7	CASSATGFEQYF	TGTGCCAGCAGTGCGACAGGTTTCGAGCAGTACTTC
NA	TRBV27	TRBD1	TRBJ1-6	CASTDPGTGLSPLHF	TGTGCCAGCACTGATCCCGGGACAGGCCTTTCACCCCTCCACTTT
NA	TRBV6-9	NA	TRBJ1-5	CASSQSDRSLGNQPQHF	TGTGCCAGCAGTCAATCAGACAGGTCCCTTGGCAATCAGCCCCAGCATTTT
NA	TRBV19	NA	TRBJ2-7	CAGSGGYEQYF	TGTGCCGGTAGTGGCGGCTACGAGCAGTACTTC
NA	TRBV7-8	NA	TRBJ1-3	CASSLGVPSGNTIYF	TGTGCCAGCAGCTTGGGCGTCCCCTCTGGAAACACCATATATTTT
NA	TRBV21-1	NA	TRBJ1-4	CASRGQGRGNEKLFF	TGTGCCAGCAGAGGACAGGGGAGGGGTAATGAAAAACTGTTTTTT
NA	TRBV7-8	TRBD1	TRBJ2-2	CASSSHRGRAYRNTGELFF	TGTGCCAGCAGCTCCCACAGGGGGCGCGCGTATAGAAACACCGGGGAGCTGTTTTTT
NA	TRBV18	NA	TRBJ1-5	CASSPSARQPQHF	TGTGCCAGCTCACCAAGCGCACGCCAGCCCCAGCATTTT
NA	TRBV18	NA	TRBJ2-7	CASSPGAGSDEQYF	TGTGCCAGCTCACCGGGTGCAGGGTCCGACGAGCAGTACTTC
NA	TRBV3-1/TRBV3-2	NA	TRBJ1-2	CASSQLPGYYGYTF	TGTGCCAGCAGCCAACTCCCGGGGTACTATGGCTACACCTTC
NA	TRBV11-3	NA	TRBJ2-2	CASSLTRNTGELFF	TGTGCCAGCAGCTTAACCAGGAACACCGGGGAGCTGTTTTTT
NA	TRBV7-6	NA	TRBJ2-1	CASRRTPSSYNEQFF	TGTGCCAGCAGGCGGACACCGAGCTCCTACAATGAGCAGTTCTTC
once	TRBV19	NA	TRBJ1-2	CASSIGVGVSNYGYTF	TGTGCCAGTAGTATCGGGGTCGGGGTTTCTAACTATGGCTACACCTTC
NA	TRBV3-1/TRBV3-2	TRBD1	TRBJ1-1	CASSHDRGGTEAFF	TGTGCCAGCAGCCATGACAGGGGGGGAACTGAAGCTTTCTTT
NA	TRBV5-1	NA	TRBJ2-2	CASNSGSAVTGELFF	TGCGCCAGCAATAGTGGTAGTGCGGTGACCGGGGAGCTGTTTTTT
NA	TRBV10-3	NA	TRBJ2-7	CAISVWASDEQYF	TGTGCCATCAGTGTATGGGCCTCGGACGAGCAGTACTTC
NA	TRBV10-3	TRBD1	TRBJ1-2	CAISDETGNYGYTF	TGTGCCATCAGTGATGAGACAGGGAACTATGGCTACACCTTC
NA	TRBV6-5	TRBD2	TRBJ2-1	CASSPLARSYNEQFF	TGTGCCAGCAGTCCACTAGCGCGGTCCTACAATGAGCAGTTCTTC